Presented here are 17 T cell receptor beta chains from one specimen sequenced in a study of T cells in Graves' hyperthyroidism and ophthalmopathy. Amplification targeted TCR beta CDR3 regions from RNA transcripts. The study used the HTBI primer set for a first-round RT-PCR of the TCR CDR3. TCRdb itself ran the multiplex PCR reads through MiXCR, one entry per CDR3 protein. The data show about 350,000 distinct CDR3 sequences, around 13% seen once. Material: blood. All receptors derive from a woman aged 30 to 39 with Graves' hyperthyroidism.

This clonotype was recorded at least ten times. The chain joins TRBV20-1 to TRBJ2-1; TRBD2 aligns across 8 bases. This CDR3 has 14 residues. Germline CDR1 and CDR2: DFQATT and SNEGSKA (reference sequence). Losses at the gene ends were 6 bases for V and 4 bases for J; bases not matched to a gene: 8. This chain's CDR3 is CSATTSAAYNEQFF. The CDR3 nucleotides read TGCAGTGCGACGACTAGCGCCGCGTACAATGAGCAGTTCTTC.

The chain carries TRBV18 and TRBJ2-1; no reliable D call. V was pared by 1 base and J by 0 bases, with 4 bases between. This CDR3 is built from 14 residues. Germline V gene sequence: CDR1 KGHSH, CDR2 LQKENI. The CDR3 DNA reads TGTGCCAGCTCACCACAGCGCTCCTACAATGAGCAGTTCTTC. Protein: CASSPQRSYNEQFF.

This clonotype has at least ten counts. V and J are TRBV9 and TRBJ2-3; 12 bases fit TRBD2. Germline V gene lookup returns CDR1 SGDLS and CDR2 YYNGEE. V trimming: 4 bases; J trimming: 2 bases; junction bases outside the gene matches: 8. The CDR3 length is 17 residues. The CDR3 coding sequence is TGTGCCAGCAGCACCTCTAGCGGGAGGGCAGTCACAGATACGCAGTATTTT. Protein sequence: CASSTSSGRAVTDTQYF. The complete variable domain, with remaining parts taken from reference TRBV9 and TRBJ2-3, reads DSGVTQTPKHLITATGQRVTLRCSPRSGDLSVYWYQQSLDQGLQFLIQYYNGEERAKGNILERFSAQQFPDLHSELNLSSLELGDSALYFCASSTSSGRAVTDTQYFGPGTRLTVL.

There are many counts of this clonotype. The rearrangement joins TRBV6-1 to TRBJ2-7; no firm D call. The CDR3 contains 14 residues. Trimming stripped 6 bases from V and 2 bases from J, with 14 bases between. The V gene's germline CDR1 is MNHNS and CDR2 SASEGT. The CDR3 is CASSRNDNTYEQYF. CDR3 bases: TGTGCCAGCAGCCGCAACGATAATACCTACGAGCAGTACTTC.

The chain links TRBV30 to TRBJ2-5, with TRBD2 matching 13 bases. J was trimmed by 5 bases and V by 1 base; bases with no gene match: 13. The CDR3 is made up of 18 amino acids. CDR1 and CDR2 (germline): GTSNPN, SVGIG (reference sequence). In DNA, the CDR3 is TGTGCCTGGAGTGCATTGACTAGCGGGAGGATCCGTGGGGAGACCCAGTACTTC. Protein product: CAWSALTSGRIRGETQYF.

V and J are TRBV7-9 and TRBJ1-6, with a possible D match to TRBD1 (5 bases). With 6 bases removed from V and 6 bases from J, the gap between germline ends came to 15 bases. CDR3 length: 15 amino acids. Looked up from germline, CDR1 is SEHNR and CDR2 is FQNEAQ (reference sequence). The CDR3 region is CASRQADSLNSPLHF. In DNA form, the CDR3 reads TGTGCCAGCAGGCAGGCCGACAGCCTTAATTCACCCCTCCACTTT. The full variable domain, its missing parts supplied by reference TRBV7-9 and TRBJ1-6, is DTGVSQNPRHKITKRGQNVTFRCDPISEHNRLYWYRQTLGQGPEFLTYFQNEAQLEKSRLLSDRFSAERPKGSFSTLEIQRTEQGDSAMYLCASRQADSLNSPLHFGNGTRLTVT.

This clonotype was picked up a small number of times. V is TRBV20-1 and J is TRBJ2-3, with D tentatively TRBD2 (7 bases). V shed 0 bases and J shed 1 base, with 14 bases lying between them. The CDR3 loop spans 16 amino acids. Germline loops: CDR1 DFQATT, CDR2 SNEGSKA (reference sequence). Here the CDR3 reads CSARDLGAGGTDTQYF. The DNA for the CDR3 is TGCAGTGCTAGAGATCTGGGGGCGGGGGGCACAGATACGCAGTATTTT.

Regarding this clonotype: A much larger clone differs by one base, so this may be a read error. This rearrangement joins TRBV27 to TRBJ2-5, with a tentative D call TRBD2 (6 bases). V was pared by 5 bases and J by 2 bases, with 12 bases between. Germline V CDR1 and CDR2: MNHEY, SMNVEV (reference sequence). The CDR3 has 14 amino acids. The CDR3 is CASSRRGRQETQYF. The CDR3 DNA sequence: TGTGCCAGCAGTCGGAGGGGAAGGCAAGAGACCCAGTACTTC.

As to this clonotype: This may arise from a read error, as a much more abundant clone is one base away. The chain's CDR3 is CASSSNGQDGSGFF. The CDR3 DNA is TGTGCCAGCAGTTCGAACGGTCAGGACGGGAGTGGTTTCTTT. The chain employs TRBV27 and TRBJ1-1; no definite D call. Germline V CDR1 and CDR2: MNHEY, SMNVEV (reference sequence). Trimming removed 4 bases from V and 13 bases from J, with 22 bases in between. CDR3 length: 14 amino acids.

This clonotype was counted at least ten times. This chain uses TRBV28 with TRBJ2-1; TRBD2 agrees at 12 bases. The CDR3 is 16 residues long. V lost 2 bases to trimming and J lost 7 bases; unmatched junction nucleotides: 6. Per the germline V gene, CDR1 is MDHEN and CDR2 is SYDVKM. The CDR3 protein is CASSLPSGRAGNEQFF. The CDR3 nucleotides are TGTGCCAGCAGTTTACCTAGCGGGAGGGCCGGGAATGAGCAGTTCTTC.

This clonotype was seen many times. The chain has TRBV29-1 and TRBJ1-1, with D unclear. Germline V gene sequence: CDR1 SQVTM, CDR2 ANQGSEA. This CDR3 has 10 residues. V gave up 7 bases and J gave up 11 bases, with 14 bases separating them. The CDR3 spells CSADTAQAFF. The CDR3 DNA reads as TGCAGCGCTGACACGGCTCAGGCTTTCTTT.

A remark on this clonotype: A much larger clone differs by one base, so this may be a read error. The chain employs TRBV27 and TRBJ2-1; D is unresolved. The germline CDR1 and CDR2 sequences are MNHEY and SMNVEV (reference sequence). The CDR3 covers 13 residues. Trimming removed 7 bases from V and 5 bases from J, with 12 bases in between. CDR3: CASTLPANNEQFF. The DNA for the CDR3 is TGTGCCAGCACCCTCCCAGCGAACAATGAGCAGTTCTTC.

This clonotype was observed a handful of times. CDR3 protein: CASSTGLNTEAFF. DNA of the CDR3: TGTGCCAGTTCAACAGGCCTGAACACTGAAGCTTTCTTT. The rearrangement links TRBV16 to TRBJ1-1, with TRBD1 as a possible D gene (5 bases). The CDR3 has 13 residues. Trimming removed 9 bases at V and 0 bases at J, with 11 bases between. CDR1 is KGHSY and CDR2 is FQNENV in the germline V gene.

In this sample, this clonotype turned up many times. The chain carries TRBV20-1 and TRBJ1-1; the D gene is possibly TRBD1 (6 bases). Germline V CDR1 and CDR2: DFQATT, SNEGSKA (reference sequence). The CDR3 has 14 residues. The ends were cut back, 2 bases at V and 5 bases at J, with 15 bases in the middle. CDR3: CSARRGGRGTEAFF. The CDR3 DNA reads as TGCAGTGCTAGAAGGGGGGGTCGCGGAACTGAAGCTTTCTTT.

This clonotype came up many times. The gene calls are TRBV12-3 or TRBV12-4 and TRBJ2-5; 9 bases map to TRBD2. J was trimmed by 3 bases and V by 5 bases; bases with no gene match: 1. This CDR3 is 13 amino acids long. CDR3 nucleotide sequence: TGTGCCAGCAGTCGGACTAGCGAAGAGACCCAGTACTTC. This gives the protein CASSRTSEETQYF.

In its sample, this clonotype was seen a few times. The chain links TRBV7-6 to TRBJ1-3; D call uncertain. With 5 bases removed from V and 8 bases from J, the gap between germline ends came to 22 bases. CDR3 length equals 16 residues. Germline-derived CDR1 and CDR2 are SGHVS and FNYEAQ. CDR3 bases: TGTGCCAGCAGCACAGTTGGAGGTACTGGGTCGGACACCATATATTTT. This codes for CASSTVGGTGSDTIYF.

This clonotype was found many times. V usage is TRBV6-2 or TRBV6-3 and J usage is TRBJ2-3; tentatively, D is TRBD2 (6 bases). The CDR3 covers 13 residues. V was clipped by 2 bases and J by 6 bases, with 9 bases between them. Looked up from germline, CDR1 is MNHEY and CDR2 is SVGEGT. The CDR3 region has the DNA TGTGCCAGCAGTTACCACGCGGGGGATACGCAGTATTTT. This codes for CASSYHAGDTQYF.